This is a list of T cell receptor beta chains from one sample in a study of human T cells and chemical hapten exposure. Each CDR3 protein is one row after TCRdb ran MiXCR on the RACE reads. Of 65,000 to 95,000 distinct CDR3 sequences listed, about 8.6% are singletons. Sequencing was carried out using whole blood. The receptors here all came from a female donor in good health. Some clones in this sample may be carry-over from other donors' samples. The CDR3 runs from the conserved cysteine through the conserved F or W. The D gene is left open where the match is weak. Rows give clone size only sometimes, using once, few, many, or a class for an expanded clone.

J	size	D	V	DNA	CDR3
TRBJ2-3	many	-	TRBV7-2	TGTGCCAGCAGCTTAGCTAGGGGCACAGATACGCAGTATTTT	CASSLARGTDTQYF
TRBJ1-5	-	-	TRBV15	TGTGCCACCAGCGCACAACTTCCTGAGGGAGTCCGGCAGCCCCAGCATTTT	CATSAQLPEGVRQPQHF
TRBJ2-1	many	-	TRBV7-9	TGTGCCAGCAGCTTACCGGGACCGATCGGGCTAGAGCAGTTCTTC	CASSLPGPIGLEQFF
TRBJ1-1	many	-	TRBV5-6	TGTGCCAGCAGCTTTAGGAGTGGAATGAACACTGAAGCTTTCTTT	CASSFRSGMNTEAFF
TRBJ2-3	-	-	TRBV12-3/TRBV12-4	TGTGCCAGCAGTCAACGGGGGCTCAGGACAGATACGCAGTATTTT	CASSQRGLRTDTQYF
TRBJ1-4	many	-	TRBV29-1	TGCAGCGTTGAAGATCGGGGAGGTCGTGAAAAACTGTTTTTT	CSVEDRGGREKLFF
TRBJ1-4	many	-	TRBV12-3/TRBV12-4	TGTGCCAGCAGCTCCCGTTTCGAGCCGGAAAAACTGTTTTTT	CASSSRFEPEKLFF
TRBJ1-5	few	TRBD1	TRBV19	TGTGCCAGTAGTTCGTATGTGTTGGGACAGGGTGATCAGCCCCAGCATTTT	CASSSYVLGQGDQPQHF
TRBJ1-2	many	-	TRBV29-1	TGCAGCGTTGAAGGGGGGCGCGGCTATGGCTACACCTTC	CSVEGGRGYGYTF
TRBJ2-3	many	-	TRBV12-3/TRBV12-4	TGTGCCAGCAGCCCCCCCAGGGAAGGTTTATACGCAGATACGCAGTATTTT	CASSPPREGLYADTQYF
TRBJ2-3	many	-	TRBV29-1	TGCAGCGCCCTACCTCACACAGATACGCAGTATTTT	CSALPHTDTQYF
TRBJ2-1	many	TRBD1	TRBV3-1	TGTGCCAGCACCCACCGGGACAGGGTCGCCTACAATGAGCAGTTCTTC	CASTHRDRVAYNEQFF
TRBJ1-1	many	-	TRBV20-1	TGCAGTGGGGAGATGGGGCTGAACACTGAAGCTTTCTTT	CSGEMGLNTEAFF
TRBJ1-4	few	-	TRBV10-2	TGCGCCAGCAGCCAGGGAGCTGAAAGACTGTTTTTT	CASSQGAERLFF
TRBJ1-1	-	-	TRBV7-8	TGTGCCAGCAGCTCCCGTGGCACTGAAGCTTTCTTT	CASSSRGTEAFF
TRBJ1-5	-	TRBD1	TRBV10-3	TGTGCCACAACAGGGGTGTATAGCAATCAGCCCCAGCATTTT	CATTGVYSNQPQHF
TRBJ2-3	many	TRBD2	TRBV6-2/TRBV6-3	TGTGCCAGCAGTTACCTCCTCCCTAGCGGGGGAGGGAGAAGCACAGATACGCAGTATTTT	CASSYLLPSGGGRSTDTQYF
TRBJ1-6	-	TRBD1	TRBV10-3	TGTGCCATCTGCGGACAGGCAAATAATTCACCCCTCCACTTT	CAICGQANNSPLHF
TRBJ2-3	few	TRBD1	TRBV15	TGTGCCACCAGCAGAGTGGCCCCTTCGGGACAGTCTTCCTCAGATACGCAGTATTTT	CATSRVAPSGQSSSDTQYF
TRBJ2-4	-	-	TRBV5-4	TGTGCCAGCAGCTTGAGGGGGATGGAAAACATTCAGTACTTC	CASSLRGMENIQYF
TRBJ1-1	few	-	TRBV7-9	TGTGCCAGCACCCACCCCCGAAGGCCTGAGAACACTGAAGCTTTCTTT	CASTHPRRPENTEAFF
TRBJ1-1	many	-	TRBV28	TGTGCCAGCAGTTTAAATAGGATCGGGAAATACACTGAAGCTTTCTTT	CASSLNRIGKYTEAFF
TRBJ1-2	many	-	TRBV20-1	TGCAGTGCTAGTGTTTATCTTTCCTACACCTTC	CSASVYLSYTF
TRBJ2-7	many	-	TRBV7-2	TGTGCCAGCAGCCTCCAGTCTCCCTACGAGCAGTACTTC	CASSLQSPYEQYF
TRBJ1-2	many	-	TRBV4-2	TGTGCCAGCAGCCAAGATGGGGGGCAGGACTATGGCTACACCTTC	CASSQDGGQDYGYTF
TRBJ2-7	-	-	TRBV19	TGTGCCAGTAGTATGGTGGGTTACGAGCAGTACTTC	CASSMVGYEQYF
TRBJ2-3	-	-	TRBV27	TGTGCCAGCAGTTTAAGTACAGTCACAGATACGCAGTATTTT	CASSLSTVTDTQYF
TRBJ2-7	-	TRBD1	TRBV12-3/TRBV12-4	TGTGCCAGCAGTATCCGACAGGGGTTCGACGAGCAGTACTTC	CASSIRQGFDEQYF
TRBJ1-2	few	TRBD1	TRBV4-2	TGTGCCAGCAGCGGACCAGGGGGCGGCTACACCTTC	CASSGPGGGYTF